This is a list of T cell receptor beta chains from one sample in a study of tumor-infiltrating lymphocytes in oesophageal squamous cell carcinoma. MiXCR was run by TCRdb on the PCR reads, yielding one entry per CDR3 protein. The sample carries some 12,000 distinct CDR3 sequences, under 70% recorded once. Material: esophageal tumor tissue. The receptors originated from a female donor with esophageal squamous cell carcinoma. Each CDR3 is given with its conserved first and last residue. Fields, in order: clone size, V gene, D gene, J gene, CDR3 DNA, CDR3 protein. The D gene is left open where the match is weak. Only some rows state a clone size, as once, few, many or a class for expanded clones.

clone_size: NA
v_call: TRBV7-2
d_call: NA
j_call: TRBJ2-3
cdr3_nt: TGTGCCAGCAGCTTAGGGGCGATAACAGATACGCAGTATTTT
cdr3_aa: CASSLGAITDTQYF

clone_size: few
v_call: TRBV7-3
d_call: NA
j_call: TRBJ2-5
cdr3_nt: TGTGCCAGCAGCGTATTTGGGTTTAGGGGAGAGACCCAGTACTTC
cdr3_aa: CASSVFGFRGETQYF

clone_size: few
v_call: TRBV7-6
d_call: TRBD1
j_call: TRBJ2-7
cdr3_nt: TGTGCCAGCAGCTTAAGGGCAGGGGGCGACTACGAGCAGTACTTC
cdr3_aa: CASSLRAGGDYEQYF

clone_size: large
v_call: TRBV28
d_call: TRBD2
j_call: TRBJ2-1
cdr3_nt: TGTGCCAGCAGGGAGGCTAGCGGAGTCAATGAGCAGTTCTTC
cdr3_aa: CASREASGVNEQFF

clone_size: NA
v_call: TRBV7-2
d_call: NA
j_call: TRBJ2-1
cdr3_nt: TGTGCCAGCAGCTTATCCAGGGCGAATGAGCAGTTCTTC
cdr3_aa: CASSLSRANEQFF

clone_size: NA
v_call: TRBV7-3
d_call: NA
j_call: TRBJ2-1
cdr3_nt: TGTGCCAGCAGCCCCCTGAGTTCATCGAATGAGCAGTTCTTC
cdr3_aa: CASSPLSSSNEQFF

clone_size: NA
v_call: TRBV7-3
d_call: TRBD2
j_call: TRBJ2-5
cdr3_nt: TGTGCCAGCAGCCCCGGGCCTGGACTAGCGGGAGACCGAGAGACCCAGTACTTC
cdr3_aa: CASSPGPGLAGDRETQYF

clone_size: many
v_call: TRBV7-3
d_call: NA
j_call: TRBJ2-1
cdr3_nt: TGTGCCAGCAGCTTAAGGGAGACCCCCTACAATGAGCAGTTCTTC
cdr3_aa: CASSLRETPYNEQFF

clone_size: NA
v_call: TRBV7-3
d_call: NA
j_call: TRBJ2-1
cdr3_nt: TGTGCCAGCAGCAGTATAGGGGGGTCCTACAATGAGCAGTTCTTC
cdr3_aa: CASSSIGGSYNEQFF

clone_size: NA
v_call: TRBV4-1
d_call: TRBD2
j_call: TRBJ2-3
cdr3_nt: TGTGCCAGCAGCCAATCGGGTTTTACGGGAGGGTGGGATACGCAGTATTTT
cdr3_aa: CASSQSGFTGGWDTQYF

clone_size: few
v_call: TRBV7-6
d_call: NA
j_call: TRBJ2-1
cdr3_nt: TGTGCCAGCAGCTTACCGGCCGGCGATGAGCAGTTCTTC
cdr3_aa: CASSLPAGDEQFF

clone_size: few
v_call: TRBV27
d_call: TRBD1
j_call: TRBJ2-1
cdr3_nt: TGTGCCAGCAGAAGTGGGACAGGGAAGCACAATGAGCAGTTCTTC
cdr3_aa: CASRSGTGKHNEQFF

clone_size: NA
v_call: TRBV10-2
d_call: NA
j_call: TRBJ1-5
cdr3_nt: TGCGCCAGCAGTGAGTTAGGGAATCAGCCCCAGCATTTT
cdr3_aa: CASSELGNQPQHF

clone_size: NA
v_call: TRBV7-9
d_call: TRBD2
j_call: TRBJ2-3
cdr3_nt: TGTGCCAGCAGCTTACCGGTTAGCGGGGGCGCAGATACGCAGTATTTT
cdr3_aa: CASSLPVSGGADTQYF

clone_size: many
v_call: TRBV28
d_call: NA
j_call: TRBJ1-5
cdr3_nt: TGTGCCAGCAGTGTCACAGGGCGAGCAGGCAATCAGCCCCAGCATTTT
cdr3_aa: CASSVTGRAGNQPQHF

clone_size: NA
v_call: TRBV7-9
d_call: TRBD1
j_call: TRBJ1-6
cdr3_nt: TGTGCCAGCAGCGCACAGGGGGCGGATAATTCACCCCTCCACTTT
cdr3_aa: CASSAQGADNSPLHF

clone_size: NA
v_call: TRBV6-8
d_call: NA
j_call: TRBJ2-5
cdr3_nt: TGTGCCAGCAGTTACGGGCAGGGCCAAGAGACCCAGTACTTC
cdr3_aa: CASSYGQGQETQYF

clone_size: medium-sized
v_call: TRBV7-8
d_call: NA
j_call: TRBJ1-2
cdr3_nt: TGTGCCAGCAGCTTAGGTCTGGGCGGGGGATTAGGCTACACCTTC
cdr3_aa: CASSLGLGGGLGYTF

clone_size: NA
v_call: TRBV6-6
d_call: NA
j_call: TRBJ2-7
cdr3_nt: TGTGCCAGCAGTTACTCCCCAGGAGGGTACGAGCAGTACTTC
cdr3_aa: CASSYSPGGYEQYF

clone_size: once
v_call: TRBV7-2
d_call: TRBD2
j_call: TRBJ2-7
cdr3_nt: TGTGCCAGCAGCTTAGGGTGGGAGGGCCTCTACGAGCAGTACTTC
cdr3_aa: CASSLGWEGLYEQYF

clone_size: NA
v_call: TRBV12-3/TRBV12-4
d_call: TRBD2
j_call: TRBJ2-7
cdr3_nt: TGTGCCAGCAGTAAGAATAGCGGGTACGAGCAGTACTTC
cdr3_aa: CASSKNSGYEQYF

clone_size: NA
v_call: TRBV28
d_call: NA
j_call: TRBJ1-1
cdr3_nt: TGTGCCAGCAGTTTTACTGAAGCTTTCTTT
cdr3_aa: CASSFTEAFF

clone_size: NA
v_call: TRBV5-1
d_call: NA
j_call: TRBJ1-2
cdr3_nt: TGCGCCAGCAGCTTGGGGACCAACCTGGTAGGCTACACCTTC
cdr3_aa: CASSLGTNLVGYTF

clone_size: NA
v_call: TRBV7-6
d_call: NA
j_call: TRBJ2-1
cdr3_nt: TGTGCCAGCAGCAAGATACGGAGCATGTACGATGAGCAGTTCTTC
cdr3_aa: CASSKIRSMYDEQFF

clone_size: NA
v_call: TRBV10-1
d_call: NA
j_call: TRBJ2-7
cdr3_nt: TGCGCCTATGGGACTTATGACTACGAGCAGTACTTC
cdr3_aa: CAYGTYDYEQYF

clone_size: NA
v_call: TRBV7-2
d_call: NA
j_call: TRBJ2-5
cdr3_nt: TGTGCCAGCAGCACACCCCCCGAAGCGAAAAGTCCCCAAGAGACCCAGTACTTC
cdr3_aa: CASSTPPEAKSPQETQYF

clone_size: few
v_call: TRBV6-1
d_call: NA
j_call: TRBJ2-1
cdr3_nt: TGTGCCAGCAGACTAGACACTAATGAGCAGTTCTTC
cdr3_aa: CASRLDTNEQFF

clone_size: NA
v_call: TRBV7-2
d_call: NA
j_call: TRBJ2-3
cdr3_nt: TGTGCCAGCAGCTTAAGTGGGAGTAGCACAGATACGCAGTATTTT
cdr3_aa: CASSLSGSSTDTQYF

clone_size: few
v_call: TRBV11-2
d_call: NA
j_call: TRBJ2-5
cdr3_nt: TGTGCCAGCCGGCAGGGGTCCTCCTACAATGAGCAGTACTTC
cdr3_aa: CASRQGSSYNEQYF

clone_size: NA
v_call: TRBV12-3/TRBV12-4
d_call: NA
j_call: TRBJ2-1
cdr3_nt: TGTGCCAGCAGTTTATGGGCCGGGGCGGCCTACGAGCAGTTCTTC
cdr3_aa: CASSLWAGAAYEQFF

clone_size: NA
v_call: TRBV12-5
d_call: NA
j_call: TRBJ2-7
cdr3_nt: TGTGCTAGTGGTTTGGAACCCTCTTTTCCGACAGGGAGGAATGAGCAGTACTTC
cdr3_aa: CASGLEPSFPTGRNEQYF

clone_size: NA
v_call: TRBV27
d_call: TRBD1
j_call: TRBJ2-1
cdr3_nt: TGTGCCAGCAGACCAGGGACAGCCAGAATATACAATGAGCAGTTCTTC
cdr3_aa: CASRPGTARIYNEQFF

clone_size: NA
v_call: TRBV11-2
d_call: NA
j_call: TRBJ1-4
cdr3_nt: TGTGCCAGCAGCTCCAGAGGGGTAGAAAAACTGTTTTTT
cdr3_aa: CASSSRGVEKLFF

clone_size: few
v_call: TRBV12-3/TRBV12-4
d_call: NA
j_call: TRBJ2-7
cdr3_nt: TGTGCCAGCAGTTTAGCGACCGCGGGCTACGAGCAGTACTTC
cdr3_aa: CASSLATAGYEQYF

clone_size: NA
v_call: TRBV24-1
d_call: NA
j_call: TRBJ2-3
cdr3_nt: TGTGCCACCTCGAGGACCGCCAGCACAGATACGCAGTATTTT
cdr3_aa: CATSRTASTDTQYF

clone_size: NA
v_call: TRBV20-1
d_call: TRBD1
j_call: TRBJ2-6
cdr3_nt: TGCAGTGCTAGTCCTCAGGGGGCTACTGGGGCCAACGTCCTGACTTTC
cdr3_aa: CSASPQGATGANVLTF

clone_size: NA
v_call: TRBV7-9
d_call: NA
j_call: TRBJ1-1
cdr3_nt: TGTGCCAGCAGCTTAACTTCGGCTGAAGCTTTCTTT
cdr3_aa: CASSLTSAEAFF

clone_size: NA
v_call: TRBV7-2
d_call: NA
j_call: TRBJ2-3
cdr3_nt: TGTGCCAGCGGCTTAGGTCAGGGTACAGATACGCAGTATTTT
cdr3_aa: CASGLGQGTDTQYF

clone_size: NA
v_call: TRBV7-3
d_call: NA
j_call: TRBJ2-1
cdr3_nt: TGTGCCAGCAGCTTAAAAGGGCACCTAGGGAACAATGAGCAGTTCTTC
cdr3_aa: CASSLKGHLGNNEQFF

clone_size: NA
v_call: TRBV7-2
d_call: NA
j_call: TRBJ1-5
cdr3_nt: TGTGCCAGCAGCTTCGGTCGGGGGAATCAGCCCCAGCATTTT
cdr3_aa: CASSFGRGNQPQHF

clone_size: NA
v_call: TRBV7-2
d_call: NA
j_call: TRBJ2-5
cdr3_nt: TGTGCCAGCAGCTACTCTCAAGAGACCCAGTACTTC
cdr3_aa: CASSYSQETQYF

clone_size: NA
v_call: TRBV5-1
d_call: NA
j_call: TRBJ2-1
cdr3_nt: TGCGCCAGCAGCCTTTCCGGGACAAACTGCAATGAGCAGTTCTTC
cdr3_aa: CASSLSGTNCNEQFF

clone_size: NA
v_call: TRBV6-6
d_call: TRBD1
j_call: TRBJ1-4
cdr3_nt: TGTGCCAGCAGGGGGTGGACAGGGCCCAATGAAAAACTGTTTTTT
cdr3_aa: CASRGWTGPNEKLFF

clone_size: NA
v_call: TRBV7-2
d_call: NA
j_call: TRBJ1-5
cdr3_nt: TGTGCCAGCAGCTCTGACCGCGGTCAGCCCCAGCATTTT
cdr3_aa: CASSSDRGQPQHF

clone_size: few
v_call: TRBV5-1
d_call: TRBD1
j_call: TRBJ1-4
cdr3_nt: TGCGCCAGCAGCTTGGCCGGGACAGGGAGTGAAAAACTGTTTTTT
cdr3_aa: CASSLAGTGSEKLFF